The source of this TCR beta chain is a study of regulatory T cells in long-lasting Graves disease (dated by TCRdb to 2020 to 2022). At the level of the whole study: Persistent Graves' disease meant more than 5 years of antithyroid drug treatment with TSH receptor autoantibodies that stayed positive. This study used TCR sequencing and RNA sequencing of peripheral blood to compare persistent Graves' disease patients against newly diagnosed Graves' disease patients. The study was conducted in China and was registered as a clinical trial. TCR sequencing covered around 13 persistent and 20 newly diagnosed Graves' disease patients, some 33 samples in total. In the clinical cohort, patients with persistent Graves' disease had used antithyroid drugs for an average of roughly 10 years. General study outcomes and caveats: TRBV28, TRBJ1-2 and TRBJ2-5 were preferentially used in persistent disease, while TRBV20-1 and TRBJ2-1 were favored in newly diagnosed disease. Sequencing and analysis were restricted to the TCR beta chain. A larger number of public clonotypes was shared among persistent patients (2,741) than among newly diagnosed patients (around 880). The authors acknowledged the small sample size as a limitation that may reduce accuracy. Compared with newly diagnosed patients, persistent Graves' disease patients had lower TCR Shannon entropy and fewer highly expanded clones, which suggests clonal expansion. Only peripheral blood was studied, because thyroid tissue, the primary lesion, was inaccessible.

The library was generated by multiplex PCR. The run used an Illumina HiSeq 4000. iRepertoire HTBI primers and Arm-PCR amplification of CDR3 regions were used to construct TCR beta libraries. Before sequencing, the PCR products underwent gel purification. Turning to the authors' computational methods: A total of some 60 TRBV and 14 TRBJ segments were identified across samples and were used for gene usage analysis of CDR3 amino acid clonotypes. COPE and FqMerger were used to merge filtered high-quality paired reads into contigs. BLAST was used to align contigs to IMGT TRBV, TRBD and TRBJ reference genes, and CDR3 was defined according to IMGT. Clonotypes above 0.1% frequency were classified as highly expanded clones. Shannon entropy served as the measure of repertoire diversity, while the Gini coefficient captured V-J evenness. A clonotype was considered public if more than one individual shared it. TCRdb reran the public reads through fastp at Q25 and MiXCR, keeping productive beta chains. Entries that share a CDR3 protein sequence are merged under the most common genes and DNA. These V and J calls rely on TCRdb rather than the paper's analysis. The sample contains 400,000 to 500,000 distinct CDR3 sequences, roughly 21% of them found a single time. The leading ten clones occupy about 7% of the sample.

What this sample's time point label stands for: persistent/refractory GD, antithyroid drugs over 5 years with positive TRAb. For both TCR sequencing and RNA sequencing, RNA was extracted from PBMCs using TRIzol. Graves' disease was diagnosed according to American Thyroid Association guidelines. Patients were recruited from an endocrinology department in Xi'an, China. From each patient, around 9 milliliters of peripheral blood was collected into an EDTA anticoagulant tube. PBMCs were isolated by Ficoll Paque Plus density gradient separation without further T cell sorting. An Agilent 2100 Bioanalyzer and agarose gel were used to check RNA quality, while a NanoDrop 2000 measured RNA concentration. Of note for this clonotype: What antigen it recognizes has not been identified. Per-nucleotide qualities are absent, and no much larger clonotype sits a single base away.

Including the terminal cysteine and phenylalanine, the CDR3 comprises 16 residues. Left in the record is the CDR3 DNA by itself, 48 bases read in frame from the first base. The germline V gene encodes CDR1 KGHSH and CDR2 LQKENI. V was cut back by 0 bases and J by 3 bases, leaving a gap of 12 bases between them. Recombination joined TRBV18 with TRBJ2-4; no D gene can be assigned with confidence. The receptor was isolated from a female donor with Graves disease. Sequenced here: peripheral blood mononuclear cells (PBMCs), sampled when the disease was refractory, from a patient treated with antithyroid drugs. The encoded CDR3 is CASSPPDRVGKNIQYF. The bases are TGTGCCAGCTCACCACCGGACCGGGTTGGCAAAAACATTCAGTACTTC.